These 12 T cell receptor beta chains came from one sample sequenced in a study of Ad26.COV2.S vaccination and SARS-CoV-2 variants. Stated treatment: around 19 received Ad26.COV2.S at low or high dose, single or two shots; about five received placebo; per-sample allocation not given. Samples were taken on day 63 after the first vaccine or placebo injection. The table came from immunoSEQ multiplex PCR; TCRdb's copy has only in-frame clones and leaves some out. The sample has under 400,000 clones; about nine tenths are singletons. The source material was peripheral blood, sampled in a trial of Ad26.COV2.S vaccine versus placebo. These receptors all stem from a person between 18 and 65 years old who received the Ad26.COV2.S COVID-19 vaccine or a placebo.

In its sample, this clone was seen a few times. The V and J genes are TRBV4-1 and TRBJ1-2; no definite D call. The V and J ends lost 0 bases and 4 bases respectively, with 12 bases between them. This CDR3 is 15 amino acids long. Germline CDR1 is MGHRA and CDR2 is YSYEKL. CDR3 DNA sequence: TGCGCCAGCAGCCAAGATCGATCATTGGGCTATGGCTACACCTTC. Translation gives CASSQDRSLGYGYTF.

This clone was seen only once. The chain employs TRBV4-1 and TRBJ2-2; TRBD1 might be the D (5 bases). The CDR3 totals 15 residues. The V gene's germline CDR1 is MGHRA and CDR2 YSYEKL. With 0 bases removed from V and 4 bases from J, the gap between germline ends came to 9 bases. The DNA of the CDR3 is TGCGCCAGCAGCCAAGACGAGACAGCCACCGGGGAGCTGTTTTTT. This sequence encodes CASSQDETATGELFF.

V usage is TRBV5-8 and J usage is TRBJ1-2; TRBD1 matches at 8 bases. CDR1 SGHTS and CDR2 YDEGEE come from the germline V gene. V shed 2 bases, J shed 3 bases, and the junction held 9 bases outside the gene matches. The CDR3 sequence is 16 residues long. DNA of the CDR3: TGTGCCAGCAGCTTACCGGCAGGGGGCGATTACTATGGCTACACCTTC. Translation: CASSLPAGGDYYGYTF.

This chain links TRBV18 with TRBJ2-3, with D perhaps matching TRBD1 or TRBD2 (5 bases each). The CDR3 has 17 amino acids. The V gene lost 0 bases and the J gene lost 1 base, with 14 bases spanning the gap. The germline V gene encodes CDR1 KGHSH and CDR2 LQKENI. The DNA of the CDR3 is TGTGCCAGCTCACCACCCGCCGGGGCGTGGGGCACAGATACGCAGTATTTT. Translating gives CASSPPAGAWGTDTQYF.

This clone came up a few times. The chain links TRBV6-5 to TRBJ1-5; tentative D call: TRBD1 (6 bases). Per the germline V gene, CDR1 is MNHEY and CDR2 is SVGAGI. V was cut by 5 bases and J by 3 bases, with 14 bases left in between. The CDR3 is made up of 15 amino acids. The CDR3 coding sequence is TGTGCCAGCAGTCGCCTAGGACAGTTCAATCAGCCCCAGCATTTT. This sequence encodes CASSRLGQFNQPQHF.

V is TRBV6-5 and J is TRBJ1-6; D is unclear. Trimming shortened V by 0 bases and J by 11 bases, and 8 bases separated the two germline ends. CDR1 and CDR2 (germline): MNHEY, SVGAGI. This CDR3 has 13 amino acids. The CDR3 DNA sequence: TGTGCCAGCAGTTACTCGGTCTTGGCACCCCTCCACTTT. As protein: CASSYSVLAPLHF.

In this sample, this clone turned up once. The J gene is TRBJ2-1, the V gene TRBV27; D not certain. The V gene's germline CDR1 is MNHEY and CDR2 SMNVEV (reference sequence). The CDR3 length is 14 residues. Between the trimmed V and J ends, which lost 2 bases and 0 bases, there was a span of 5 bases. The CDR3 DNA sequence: TGTGCCAGCAGTTTAGGGAACTCCTACAATGAGCAGTTCTTC. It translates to CASSLGNSYNEQFF.

The CDR3 here is CASSPWGQPTNEKLFF. CDR3 in DNA: TGTGCCAGCAGCCCGTGGGGACAACCAACTAATGAAAAACTGTTTTTT. This chain joins TRBV7-3 and TRBJ1-4, with D perhaps matching TRBD1 (6 bases). Germline V lookup: CDR1 SGHTA, CDR2 FQGTGA. This CDR3 region has 16 residues. V was pared by 5 bases and J by 0 bases, with 13 bases between. Combining the CDR3 with reference TRBV7-3 and TRBJ1-4 gives the whole variable domain GAGVSQTPSNKVTEKGKYVELRCDPISGHTALYWYRQSLGQGPEFLIYFQGTGAADDSGLPNDRFFAVRPEGSVSTLKIQRTERGDSAVYLCASSPWGQPTNEKLFFGSGTQLSVL.

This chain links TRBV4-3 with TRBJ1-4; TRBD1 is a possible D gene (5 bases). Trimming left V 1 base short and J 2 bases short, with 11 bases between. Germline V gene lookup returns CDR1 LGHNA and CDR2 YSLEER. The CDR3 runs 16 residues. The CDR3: CASSQVPGPTNEKLFF. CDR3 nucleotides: TGCGCCAGCAGCCAAGTTCCGGGACCTACTAATGAAAAACTGTTTTTT.

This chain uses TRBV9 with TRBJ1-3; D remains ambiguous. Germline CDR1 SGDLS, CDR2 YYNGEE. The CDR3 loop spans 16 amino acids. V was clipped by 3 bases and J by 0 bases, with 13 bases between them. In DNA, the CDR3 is TGTGCCAGCAGCGGAGCTCCAGCTCGCTCTGGAAACACCATATATTTT. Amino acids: CASSGAPARSGNTIYF. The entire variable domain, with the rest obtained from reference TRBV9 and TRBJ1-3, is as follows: DSGVTQTPKHLITATGQRVTLRCSPRSGDLSVYWYQQSLDQGLQFLIQYYNGEERAKGNILERFSAQQFPDLHSELNLSSLELGDSALYFCASSGAPARSGNTIYFGEGSWLTVV.

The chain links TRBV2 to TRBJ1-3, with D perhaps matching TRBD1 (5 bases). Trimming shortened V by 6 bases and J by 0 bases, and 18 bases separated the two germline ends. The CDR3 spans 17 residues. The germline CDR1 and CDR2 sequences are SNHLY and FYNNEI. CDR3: CASRGVFYQISGNTIYF. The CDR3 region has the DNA TGTGCCAGCAGGGGGGTGTTTTATCAAATCTCTGGAAACACCATATATTTT.

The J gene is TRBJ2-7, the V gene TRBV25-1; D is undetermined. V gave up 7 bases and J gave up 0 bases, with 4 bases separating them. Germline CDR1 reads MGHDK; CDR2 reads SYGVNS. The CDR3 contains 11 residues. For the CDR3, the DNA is TGTGCCAGCACCGCCTCCTACGAGCAGTACTTC. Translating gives CASTASYEQYF.